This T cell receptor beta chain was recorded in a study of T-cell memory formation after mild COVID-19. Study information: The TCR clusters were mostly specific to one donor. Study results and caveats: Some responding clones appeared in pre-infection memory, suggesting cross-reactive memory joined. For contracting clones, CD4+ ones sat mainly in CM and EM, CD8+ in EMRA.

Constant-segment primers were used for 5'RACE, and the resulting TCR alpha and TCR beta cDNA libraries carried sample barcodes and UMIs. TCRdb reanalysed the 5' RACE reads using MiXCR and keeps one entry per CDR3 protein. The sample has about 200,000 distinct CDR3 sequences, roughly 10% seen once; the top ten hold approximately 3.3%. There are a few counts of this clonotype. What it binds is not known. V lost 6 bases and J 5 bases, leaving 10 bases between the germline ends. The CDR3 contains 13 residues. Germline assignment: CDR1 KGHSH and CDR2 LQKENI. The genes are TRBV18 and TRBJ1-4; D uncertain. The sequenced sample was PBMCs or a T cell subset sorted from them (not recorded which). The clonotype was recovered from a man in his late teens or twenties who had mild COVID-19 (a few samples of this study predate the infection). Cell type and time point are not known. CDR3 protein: CASSRARNEKLFF. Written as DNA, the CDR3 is TGTGCCAGCTCGCGGGCTCGGAATGAAAAACTGTTTTTT.